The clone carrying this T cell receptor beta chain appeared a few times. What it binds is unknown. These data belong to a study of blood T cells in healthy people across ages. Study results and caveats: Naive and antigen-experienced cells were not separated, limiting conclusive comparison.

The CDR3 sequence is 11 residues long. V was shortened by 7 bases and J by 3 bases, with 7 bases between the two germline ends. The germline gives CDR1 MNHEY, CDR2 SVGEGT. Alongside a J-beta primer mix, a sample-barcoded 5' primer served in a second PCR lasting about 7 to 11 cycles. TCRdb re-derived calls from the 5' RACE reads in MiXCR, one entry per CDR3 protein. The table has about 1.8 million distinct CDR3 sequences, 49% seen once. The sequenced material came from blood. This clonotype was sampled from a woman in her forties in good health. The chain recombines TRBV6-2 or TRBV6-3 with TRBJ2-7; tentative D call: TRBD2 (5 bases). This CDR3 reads CASTGLYEQYF. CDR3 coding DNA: TGTGCCAGCACTGGACTCTACGAGCAGTACTTC.